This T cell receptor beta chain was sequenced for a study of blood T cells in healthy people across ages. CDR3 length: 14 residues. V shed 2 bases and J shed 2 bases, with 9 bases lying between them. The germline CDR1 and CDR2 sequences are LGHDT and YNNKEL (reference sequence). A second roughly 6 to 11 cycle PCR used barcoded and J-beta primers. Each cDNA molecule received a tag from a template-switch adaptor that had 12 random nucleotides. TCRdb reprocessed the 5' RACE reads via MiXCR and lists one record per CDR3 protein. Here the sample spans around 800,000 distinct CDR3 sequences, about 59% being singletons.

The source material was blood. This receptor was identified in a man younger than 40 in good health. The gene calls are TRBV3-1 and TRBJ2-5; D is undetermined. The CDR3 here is CASSQSPSQETQYF. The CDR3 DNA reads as TGTGCCAGCAGCCAAAGTCCGTCGCAAGAGACCCAGTACTTC.